These 28 T cell receptor beta chains share one sample of origin, sequenced in a study of T cell changes during pregnancy in multiple sclerosis. TCRdb's table, derived via immunoSEQ multiplex PCR, lists solely in-frame clones and lacks some. The table has fewer than 35,000 clones, more than 75% seen once. Sequencing was performed on CD4+ T cells from peripheral blood mononuclear cells, taken in the second trimester of pregnancy. These receptors all stem from a female donor in good health, enrolled as a control in a pregnancy study.

J is TRBJ2-7 and V is TRBV7-2, with 11 positions matching TRBD2. CDR1 and CDR2 from the germline V gene are SGHTA and FQGNSA. V lost 0 bases and J lost 1; bases outside the gene matches: 14. The CDR3 is made up of 20 amino acids. CDR3 coding DNA: TGTGCCAGCAGCTTAGCGCGAATAGCGGGGGGGCTGACGATATCCTACGAGCAGTACTTC. Translating gives CASSLARIAGGLTISYEQYF.

J is TRBJ2-3 and V is TRBV7-9; TRBD1 aligns across 7 bases. Germline trimming cut 4 bases from V and 2 bases from J; bases unmatched to any gene: 6. The CDR3 has 15 residues. Germline CDR1 is SEHNR and CDR2 is FQNEAQ (reference sequence). The CDR3 DNA sequence: TGTGCCAGCAGCTCAGGGCAGGGGGTCACAGATACGCAGTATTTT. Translated: CASSSGQGVTDTQYF.

The V and J genes are TRBV5-1 and TRBJ1-6, with a weak D call TRBD1 (5 bases). CDR1 and CDR2 from the germline V gene are SGHRS and YFSETQ. V was trimmed by 7 bases and J by 0 bases, leaving 26 bases between them. This CDR3 comprises 20 residues. The CDR3 is CASRLVASGRPSSYNSPLHF. The CDR3 DNA sequence: TGCGCCAGCCGCCTTGTTGCTTCAGGGCGCCCGAGCTCCTATAATTCACCCCTCCACTTT. The full variable domain, rest sourced from reference TRBV5-1 and TRBJ1-6, is KAGVTQTPRYLIKTRGQQVTLSCSPISGHRSVSWYQQTPGQGLQFLFEYFSETQRNKGNFPGRFSGRQFSNSRSEMNVSTLELGDSALYLCASRLVASGRPSSYNSPLHFGNGTRLTVT.

This rearrangement joins TRBV19 to TRBJ2-1; 7 bases agree with TRBD1. The CDR3 runs 14 residues. V lost 5 bases to trimming and J lost 6 bases; unmatched junction nucleotides: 7. Germline values: CDR1 LNHDA, CDR2 SQIVND (reference sequence). CDR3 in amino acids: CASSYRGDVNEQFF. The CDR3 bases are TGTGCCAGTAGTTACAGGGGCGACGTCAATGAGCAGTTCTTC.

The genes are TRBV7-8 and TRBJ2-1, with 9 bases lining up with TRBD1. J lost 4 bases, V lost 5 bases, and 0 bases had no gene match. The germline V gene has CDR1 SGHVS and CDR2 FQNEAQ. The CDR3 extends over 13 amino acids. The CDR3 DNA is TGTGCCAGCAGCGGGACAGGGTACAATGAGCAGTTCTTC. Encoded protein: CASSGTGYNEQFF.

V gene TRBV11-1 combines with J gene TRBJ2-5; 10 positions match TRBD2. The CDR3 has 16 residues. After removal of 2 bases from V and 5 bases from J, the junction contained 8 bases not matched to a gene. In germline, CDR1 is SGHAT, CDR2 FQDESV (reference sequence). In nucleotides, the CDR3 is TGTGCCAGCAGCTTACGGCTAGCGGGAGTAGGGGAGACCCAGTACTTC. This sequence encodes CASSLRLAGVGETQYF.

The gene calls are TRBV10-2 and TRBJ1-1; no clear D. The CDR3 length is 17 residues. The ends were cut back, 3 bases at V and 0 bases at J, with 17 bases in the middle. CDR1 is WSHSY, CDR2 SAAADI, per germline. The CDR3 here is CASSDLVKETMNTEAFF. In DNA, the CDR3 is TGCGCCAGCAGTGATTTGGTAAAGGAGACCATGAACACTGAAGCTTTCTTT.

V usage is TRBV7-2 and J usage is TRBJ2-2, with a weak D call TRBD2 (6 bases). Germline lookup yields CDR1 SGHTA and CDR2 FQGNSA. The V end lost 2 bases, the J end lost 6 bases, and 13 bases lay between the germline ends. The CDR3 loop spans 15 amino acids. This chain's CDR3 is CASSLRDSWSGELFF. The CDR3 coding sequence is TGTGCCAGCAGCTTAAGGGACTCCTGGTCCGGGGAGCTGTTTTTT.

The rearrangement links TRBV5-5 to TRBJ2-5; 8 positions agree with TRBD2. This CDR3 contains 16 residues. V lost 6 bases to trimming and J lost 2 bases; unmatched junction nucleotides: 12. CDR1 and CDR2 (germline): SGHKS, YYEKEE (reference sequence). CDR3 loop: CASNPSGSVVQETQYF. The CDR3 nucleotides read TGTGCCAGCAACCCCAGCGGGAGCGTTGTACAAGAGACCCAGTACTTC.

This rearrangement joins TRBV11-3 to TRBJ2-7, with D possibly matching TRBD1 (6 bases). Trimming cost V 5 bases and J 6 bases, with 11 bases left between them. CDR3 size: 12 residues. Germline V lookup: CDR1 SGHNT, CDR2 YENEEA. The CDR3 coding sequence is TGTGCCAGCAGCCGGGACACCCCCGAGCAGTACTTC. Protein sequence: CASSRDTPEQYF.

The chain links TRBV19 to TRBJ1-2, with TRBD1 matching 7 bases. J gave up 8 bases and V 6 bases, and 6 bases lay outside the gene matches. The CDR3 has 12 amino acids. Germline loops: CDR1 LNHDA, CDR2 SQIVND (reference sequence). CDR3 sequence reads: CASRNDRAGYTF. The CDR3 nucleotides are TGTGCCAGTAGGAACGACAGGGCCGGCTACACCTTC.

V gene TRBV5-4 combines with J gene TRBJ2-3; D possibly corresponds to TRBD1 (5 bases). V shed 2 bases and J shed 2 bases, with 12 bases lying between them. The CDR3 has 15 residues. Germline values: CDR1 SGHNT, CDR2 YYREEE (reference sequence). DNA for the CDR3: TGTGCCAGCAGCTTCCACAGGTCCATCACAGATACGCAGTATTTT. Protein product: CASSFHRSITDTQYF.

The chain is built from TRBV6-5 and TRBJ1-1; D perhaps matches TRBD1 (5 bases). The germline V and J ends were trimmed by 10 bases and 4 bases, with 19 bases remaining between them. Germline loops: CDR1 MNHEY, CDR2 SVGAGI. The CDR3 consists of 14 residues. The CDR3 reads CATLGDLGGTEAFF. For the CDR3, the DNA is TGTGCCACCCTGGGGGACTTAGGTGGCACTGAAGCTTTCTTT.

The chain has TRBV6-1 and TRBJ2-2; 9 positions match TRBD1. This CDR3 is built from 17 residues. Germline assignment: CDR1 MNHNS and CDR2 SASEGT. Losses at the gene ends were 4 bases for V and 3 bases for J; bases not matched to a gene: 9. The CDR3 here is CASSASRDRVYTGELFF. The CDR3 nucleotides read TGTGCCAGCAGTGCTTCCCGGGACAGGGTCTACACCGGGGAGCTGTTTTTT.

The chain recombines TRBV19 with TRBJ1-1; 11 bases line up with TRBD1. The CDR3 has 15 residues. Germline V gene lookup returns CDR1 LNHDA and CDR2 SQIVND (reference sequence). The junction had 9 bases not matched to a gene; V was cut back by 6 bases and J by 6 bases. The CDR3 nucleotides are TGTGCCAGTAGACGGGACAGGGGGTTCGGGGCTGAAGCTTTCTTT. Amino acids: CASRRDRGFGAEAFF.

This clone was detected only once. This chain joins TRBV7-8 and TRBJ2-7; D gene ambiguous. Trimming left V 2 bases short and J 2 bases short, with 10 bases between. The CDR3 extends over 14 amino acids. Germline CDR1 and CDR2: SGHVS and FQNEAQ. The CDR3 nucleotides are TGTGCCAGCAGCTTATTCAGGTCCCCCTACGAGCAGTACTTC. Translating it yields CASSLFRSPYEQYF.

This chain joins TRBV19 and TRBJ2-2, with D maybe TRBD2 (5 bases). The CDR3 covers 12 residues. Trimming pared 7 bases from V and 3 bases from J, leaving 6 bases between. From germline, CDR1 is LNHDA and CDR2 SQIVND (reference sequence). The CDR3 protein is CASKEDTGELFF. CDR3 DNA sequence: TGTGCCAGTAAGGAGGACACCGGGGAGCTGTTTTTT.

J is TRBJ1-1 and V is TRBV5-1; 8 nucleotides line up with TRBD1. Losses at the gene ends were 0 bases for V and 8 bases for J; bases not matched to a gene: 9. There are 15 residues in the CDR3. The germline gives CDR1 SGHRS, CDR2 YFSETQ. CDR3 bases: TGCGCCAGCAGCTTGGATGGACAGGGCCCCTGGGAAGCTTTCTTT. Its translation: CASSLDGQGPWEAFF.

The rearrangement uses TRBV7-2 and TRBJ2-1; 10 bases map to TRBD2. From germline, CDR1 is SGHTA and CDR2 FQGNSA. The CDR3 contains 16 residues. With V trimmed by 5 bases and J by 7 bases, 11 bases remained unmatched. The CDR3 sequence: CASSQRASGSGNEQFF. CDR3 coding DNA: TGTGCCAGCAGCCAAAGGGCTAGCGGGAGCGGGAATGAGCAGTTCTTC.

V is TRBV19 and J is TRBJ1-1; D is unclear. Between the trimmed V and J ends, which lost 8 bases and 1 base, there was a span of 8 bases. This CDR3 is built from 12 residues. The germline V gene has CDR1 LNHDA and CDR2 SQIVND (reference sequence). CDR3 sequence: CASGAGNTEAFF. In nucleotides, the CDR3 is TGTGCCAGTGGTGCGGGGAACACTGAAGCTTTCTTT. Full variable domain (rest looked up from reference TRBV19 and TRBJ1-1): DGGITQSPKYLFRKEGQNVTLSCEQNLNHDAMYWYRQDPGQGLRLIYYSQIVNDFQKGDIAEGYSVSREKKESFPLTVTSAQKNPTAFYLCASGAGNTEAFFGQGTRLTVV.

The chain is built from TRBV4-3 and TRBJ2-7, with D hard to call. CDR1 LGHNA and CDR2 YSLEER come from the germline V gene. The V end was cut by 1 base, the J end by 2 bases, with 9 bases between. This CDR3 contains 14 residues. The CDR3 coding sequence is TGCGCCAGCAGCCAAGCCCTAACAGCCTACGAGCAGTACTTC. Translating gives CASSQALTAYEQYF.

This clone was counted only a few times. The same CDR3 can be traced to other DNA sequences in this sample. The chain links TRBV5-6 to TRBJ1-1, with a tentative D call TRBD1 (5 bases). In germline, CDR1 is SGHDT, CDR2 YYEEEE. The CDR3 loop spans 14 amino acids. V was pared by 6 bases and J by 0 bases, with 12 bases between. In DNA, the CDR3 is TGTGCCAGCACGAGACAGAAGATGAACACTGAAGCTTTCTTT. Its translation is CASTRQKMNTEAFF.

The chain uses TRBV5-1 and TRBJ2-5, with TRBD2 matching over 8 bases. Germline values: CDR1 SGHRS, CDR2 YFSETQ. With 3 bases clipped from V and 5 bases from J, the junction kept 9 bases outside the gene matches. The CDR3 is 15 amino acids. The CDR3 coding sequence is TGCGCCAGCAGCTCCTCGGGGGGGACGGGGGAGACCCAGTACTTC. The encoded protein is CASSSSGGTGETQYF.

This clone is medium-sized. This rearrangement joins TRBV6-5 to TRBJ2-7; D is uncertain. Germline V gives CDR1 MNHEY, CDR2 SVGAGI. The CDR3 loop spans 12 amino acids. V was clipped by 1 base and J by 6 bases, with 7 bases between them. CDR3 loop: CASSYLTGEQYF. The CDR3 nucleotides are TGTGCCAGCAGTTACTTAACGGGCGAGCAGTACTTC.

This chain connects TRBV30 to TRBJ1-1, with D uncertain. CDR3 length equals 13 residues. Germline loops: CDR1 GTSNPN, CDR2 SVGIG (reference sequence). The V end lost 0 bases, the J end lost 7 bases, and 12 bases lay between the germline ends. DNA for the CDR3: TGTGCCTGGAGTGTACAAACAGCCCTTGAAGCTTTCTTT. It encodes CAWSVQTALEAFF.

The V gene is TRBV27, the J gene TRBJ1-1; D gene ambiguous. CDR3 length equals 14 residues. V was cut by 6 bases and J by 6 bases, with 17 bases left in between. Germline CDR1 MNHEY, CDR2 SMNVEV (reference sequence). The CDR3: CASRESGGWAEAFF. For the CDR3, the DNA is TGTGCCAGCAGAGAATCGGGAGGGTGGGCTGAAGCTTTCTTT.

This clone was observed once. The gene calls are TRBV6-5 and TRBJ1-1; 7 bases are a match to TRBD1. Germline-derived CDR1 and CDR2 are MNHEY and SVGAGI. CDR3 length equals 15 residues. V shed 5 bases and J 1 base; nucleotides not matched to a gene: 7. In DNA form, the CDR3 reads TGTGCCAGCAGTAAGACGACAGGGAGGAACACTGAAGCTTTCTTT. Its translation is CASSKTTGRNTEAFF.

This rearrangement joins TRBV19 to TRBJ1-1, with 12 positions matching TRBD1. The length of the CDR3 is 15 residues. V was pared by 7 bases and J by 4 bases, with 7 bases of the junction left unmatched. Looked up from germline, CDR1 is LNHDA and CDR2 is SQIVND (reference sequence). The CDR3 here is CASTTRDRGLTEAFF. CDR3 nucleotide sequence: TGTGCCAGTACCACCCGGGACAGGGGGCTCACTGAAGCTTTCTTT. Supplemented by reference TRBV19 and TRBJ1-1, the full variable domain reads DGGITQSPKYLFRKEGQNVTLSCEQNLNHDAMYWYRQDPGQGLRLIYYSQIVNDFQKGDIAEGYSVSREKKESFPLTVTSAQKNPTAFYLCASTTRDRGLTEAFFGQGTRLTVV.